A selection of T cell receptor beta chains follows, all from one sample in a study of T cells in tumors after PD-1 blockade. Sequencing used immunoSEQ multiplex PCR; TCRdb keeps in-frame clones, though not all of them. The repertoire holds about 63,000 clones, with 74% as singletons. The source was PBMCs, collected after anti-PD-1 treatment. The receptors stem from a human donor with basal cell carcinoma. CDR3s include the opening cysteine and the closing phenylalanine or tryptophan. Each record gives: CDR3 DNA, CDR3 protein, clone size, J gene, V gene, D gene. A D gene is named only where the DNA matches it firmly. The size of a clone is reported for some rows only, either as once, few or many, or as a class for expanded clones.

TGTGCCAGTAGTATGGGCGGGGCAACCTACGAGCAGTACTTC	CASSMGGATYEQYF	few	TRBJ2-7	TRBV19	.
TGTGCCATCAGACGGGACACCCACGAGCAGTACTTC	CAIRRDTHEQYF	few	TRBJ2-7	TRBV10-3	.
TGTGCCACCAAGGAACGGGGGGCTTGCACAGATACGCAGTATTTT	CATKERGACTDTQYF	.	TRBJ2-3	TRBV24-1	.
TGTGCCTGGAGGTTGAGGTCCGGGGCCAACGTCCTGACTTTC	CAWRLRSGANVLTF	.	TRBJ2-6	TRBV30	.
TGCGCCAGCAGCTTGGTGGGAAGGAGGCAAGAGACCCAGTACTTC	CASSLVGRRQETQYF	.	TRBJ2-5	TRBV5-1	.
TGTGCCAGCAGTGCAACAGGGACCTATGGCTACACCTTC	CASSATGTYGYTF	.	TRBJ1-2	TRBV6-4	.
TGTGCCAGCTCACCACCGTCCGTCTACGAGCAGTACTTC	CASSPPSVYEQYF	.	TRBJ2-7	TRBV18	.
TGTGCCAGCAGCTCCTCGGGGACAGGGATGAGGGAAAAACTGTTTTTT	CASSSSGTGMREKLFF	.	TRBJ1-4	TRBV7-8	TRBD1
TGTGCCAGCAGCCCCATGAGACAGAAAGGTCAGCCCCAGCATTTT	CASSPMRQKGQPQHF	.	TRBJ1-5	TRBV6-5	.
TGTGCCAGCAGTGAGCTTGTTAGACCTGGCTACACCTTC	CASSELVRPGYTF	.	TRBJ1-2	TRBV2	.
TGTGCCACCAGTCAGCGGGGGGCCCCCGTTTGGGAGCAGTTCTTC	CATSQRGAPVWEQFF	.	TRBJ2-1	TRBV15	TRBD2
TGTGCCAGCAGTTACAGGGAAAACATTCAGTACTTC	CASSYRENIQYF	.	TRBJ2-4	TRBV6-2/TRBV6-3	.
TGTGCCAGCAGCCAAGATCTCAGGGGAGAGACCCAGTACTTC	CASSQDLRGETQYF	once	TRBJ2-5	TRBV14	.
TGTGCCACCAGCAGAGTAAAGACAGAGACTAATGAAAAACTGTTTTTT	CATSRVKTETNEKLFF	once	TRBJ1-4	TRBV15	.
TGTGCCAGCAGCCTCTTGTTGCCCACTAACTATGGCTACACCTTC	CASSLLLPTNYGYTF	.	TRBJ1-2	TRBV6-6	.